The 26 T cell receptor beta chains below were found in one sample sequenced in a study of early T cells in non-severe SARS-CoV-2 infection. One entry per CDR3 protein, called by TCRdb with MiXCR from the 5' RACE reads. In the table there are 56,000 or so distinct CDR3 sequences, about 10% of which are singletons. The sequencing sample was made of whole blood. These receptors were collected from an adult who was a healthcare worker with PCR-confirmed SARS-CoV-2 infection or an uninfected control (not recorded which).

This clonotype is medium-sized in the sample. This sequence joins TRBV7-8 and TRBJ2-1, with TRBD1 as a possible D gene (5 bases). The CDR3 spans 16 residues. V was trimmed by 1 base and J by 0 bases, leaving 10 bases between them. Germline V gene sequence: CDR1 SGHVS, CDR2 FQNEAQ. CDR3 amino acids: CASSLVGESSYNEQFF. CDR3 in DNA: TGTGCCAGCAGCTTAGTAGGGGAAAGCTCCTACAATGAGCAGTTCTTC.

On this clonotype: This sequence may be a read error, since a much larger clone differs from it by one base. The chain has TRBV20-1 and TRBJ2-7; no firm D call. The CDR3 is 12 residues long. Germline CDR1 DFQATT, CDR2 SNEGSKA (reference sequence). The CDR3 sequence: CSARTVNYGQYF. The CDR3 DNA is TGCAGTGCTAGAACTGTAAATTACGGGCAGTACTTC.

The sample holds many counts of this clonotype. V usage is TRBV5-1 and J usage is TRBJ1-6; TRBD1 matches at 9 bases. Germline CDR1 is SGHRS and CDR2 is YFSETQ. CDR3 size: 16 residues. Trimming took 4 bases from V and 6 from J; bases not matched to a gene: 8. The DNA of the CDR3 is TGCGCCAGCAGCCCCGACTTGGGACAGGGTAATTCACCCCTCCACTTT. Protein: CASSPDLGQGNSPLHF.

This clonotype was seen a handful of times. The V call is TRBV5-1, the J call TRBJ1-1, with 10 bases matching TRBD1. The CDR3 runs 13 residues. Per germline, CDR1 SGHRS and CDR2 YFSETQ. V was pared by 7 bases and J by 3 bases, with 3 bases of the junction left unmatched. In DNA, the CDR3 is TGCGCCAGCGGGGACAGGGGCGACACTGAAGCTTTCTTT. Encoded protein: CASGDRGDTEAFF.

This clonotype was counted many times. This chain joins TRBV5-1 and TRBJ2-1; no firm D call. CDR3 length: 13 amino acids. The V gene lost 0 bases and the J gene lost 3 bases, with 4 bases spanning the gap. Germline lookup yields CDR1 SGHRS and CDR2 YFSETQ. CDR3 nucleotides: TGCGCCAGCAGCTTGGATGTCTACAATGAGCAGTTCTTC. It yields the protein CASSLDVYNEQFF.

This clonotype occurred a few times. The chain carries TRBV29-1 and TRBJ2-1; TRBD2 aligns across 7 bases. The CDR3 spans 14 residues. The germline CDR1 and CDR2 sequences are SQVTM and ANQGSEA. V trimming: 7 bases; J trimming: 7 bases; junction bases outside the gene matches: 13. This CDR3 reads CSAMGWEGLNEQFF. DNA of the CDR3: TGCAGCGCCATGGGGTGGGAGGGCCTAAATGAGCAGTTCTTC.

In this sample, this clonotype is medium-sized (0.01 to 0.1%). The V gene is TRBV7-3, the J gene TRBJ2-3; D is ambiguous. Germline V gene data show CDR1 as SGHTA and CDR2 as FQGTGA. V lost 2 bases, J lost 2 bases, and 14 bases lay in between. The CDR3 runs to 16 residues. The chain's CDR3 is CASSLFYLWVTDTQYF. CDR3 DNA: TGTGCCAGCAGCTTATTTTATTTGTGGGTCACAGATACGCAGTATTTT.

The chain uses TRBV13 and TRBJ2-7; 10 positions agree with TRBD2. Germline V CDR1 and CDR2: PRHDT, FYEKMQ (reference sequence). V lost 4 bases and J lost 0; bases outside the gene matches: 6. The CDR3 spans 16 residues. The CDR3 region has the DNA TGTGCCAGCAGCTCAGATGGACTAGCGGACTCCTACGAGCAGTACTTC. Translating it yields CASSSDGLADSYEQYF.

This clonotype was detected many times. V usage is TRBV7-9 and J usage is TRBJ2-3, with 8 bases that match TRBD1. V shed 8 bases and J 3 bases; nucleotides not matched to a gene: 7. This CDR3 is 14 amino acids long. From germline, CDR1 is SEHNR and CDR2 FQNEAQ (reference sequence). CDR3 DNA: TGTGCCAGCGGCGGGCAGGGGGCAACAGATACGCAGTATTTT. Amino acid sequence: CASGGQGATDTQYF.

J is TRBJ2-7 and V is TRBV20-1, with 11 bases aligning to TRBD2. V lost 1 base, J lost 6 bases, and 8 bases stayed unmatched. Germline CDR1 reads DFQATT; CDR2 reads SNEGSKA (reference sequence). The CDR3 is made up of 15 amino acids. CDR3: CSARVVTSGSGEQYF. The CDR3 nucleotides are TGCAGTGCTAGAGTGGTTACTAGCGGGAGCGGCGAGCAGTACTTC.

The genes are TRBV2 and TRBJ2-1; TRBD2 aligns across 7 bases. V lost 6 bases and J lost 2; bases outside the gene matches: 7. The CDR3 covers 15 residues. Germline V gene data show CDR1 as SNHLY and CDR2 as FYNNEI. For the CDR3, the DNA is TGTGCCAGCAGCGCTATGAGCGGGGCCTACAATGAGCAGTTCTTC. It translates to CASSAMSGAYNEQFF.

This clonotype has only a few counts. The chain uses TRBV18 and TRBJ1-4, with a possible D match to TRBD1 (5 bases). This CDR3 is 15 amino acids long. Trimming took off 3 bases at V and 7 bases at J, with 15 bases between the two ends. The V gene's germline CDR1 is KGHSH and CDR2 LQKENI. CDR3 in DNA: TGTGCCAGCTCACCTGTTGGCAGGGAGACTGAAAAACTGTTTTTT. Translated: CASSPVGRETEKLFF. Full variable domain (rest looked up from reference TRBV18 and TRBJ1-4): NAGVMQNPRHLVRRRGQEARLRCSPMKGHSHVYWYRQLPEEGLKFMVYLQKENIIDESGMPKERFSAEFPKEGPSILRIQQVVRGDSAAYFCASSPVGRETEKLFFGSGTQLSVL.

This clonotype was picked up a small number of times. V and J are TRBV12-3 or TRBV12-4 and TRBJ2-1; no reliable D call. V was trimmed by 1 base and J by 10 bases, leaving 8 bases between them. The CDR3 contains 12 residues. The CDR3 region is CASSLGWTEQFF. The CDR3 DNA sequence: TGTGCCAGCAGTTTAGGCTGGACGGAGCAGTTCTTC.

This chain joins TRBV27 and TRBJ1-5; possible D gene TRBD1, 5 bases. The length of the CDR3 is 13 residues. V lost 7 bases, J lost 8 bases, and 15 bases lay in between. The germline gives CDR1 MNHEY, CDR2 SMNVEV (reference sequence). The CDR3 sequence: CASTRGGGEPQHF. The CDR3 DNA follows: TGTGCCAGCACTCGGGGGGGAGGCGAGCCCCAGCATTTT.

This clonotype was picked up many times. The chain links TRBV6-5 to TRBJ1-2, with D uncertain. With 2 bases removed from V and 4 bases from J, the gap between germline ends came to 11 bases. The CDR3 has 14 amino acids. Looked up from germline, CDR1 is MNHEY and CDR2 is SVGAGI. The CDR3 bases are TGTGCCAGCAGTTACCGTAGGCTAGGCTATGGCTACACCTTC. This translates into CASSYRRLGYGYTF.

This clonotype was detected ten times or more. CDR3 in amino acids: CSAREGTGEQFF. CDR3 nucleotides: TGCAGTGCGCGGGAGGGCACCGGTGAGCAGTTCTTC. This sequence joins TRBV20-1 and TRBJ2-1, with TRBD2 identical over 9 bases. Losses at the gene ends were 6 bases for V and 9 bases for J; bases not matched to a gene: 6. In germline, CDR1 is DFQATT, CDR2 SNEGSKA (reference sequence). The CDR3 has 12 residues.

The J gene is TRBJ2-3, the V gene TRBV7-8, with 8 positions matching TRBD1. V lost 5 bases, J lost 1 base, and 2 bases stayed unmatched. The CDR3 is 14 residues long. CDR1 is SGHVS, CDR2 FQNEAQ, per germline. Here the CDR3 reads CASSRTGRTDTQYF. The CDR3 coding sequence is TGTGCCAGCAGCCGGACAGGGCGCACAGATACGCAGTATTTT. Supplemented by reference TRBV7-8 and TRBJ2-3, the full variable domain reads GAGVSQSPRYKVAKRGQDVALRCDPISGHVSLFWYQQALGQGPEFLTYFQNEAQLDKSGLPSDRFFAERPEGSVSTLKIQRTQQEDSAVYLCASSRTGRTDTQYFGPGTRLTVL.

This clonotype was observed many times. The chain couples TRBV20-1 to TRBJ2-1; tentatively, D is TRBD2 (7 bases). Germline V CDR1 and CDR2: DFQATT, SNEGSKA (reference sequence). Trimming removed 5 bases at V and 9 bases at J, with 17 bases between. There are 13 residues in the CDR3. Written as DNA, the CDR3 is TGCAGTGCTTTCCGCGGGGGCTCTCCTGAGCAGTTCTTC. Its protein is CSAFRGGSPEQFF.

This clonotype has only a few counts. This chain uses TRBV12-3 or TRBV12-4 with TRBJ2-3; no definite D call. V shed 4 bases and J shed 0 bases, with 14 bases lying between them. The CDR3 is made up of 16 amino acids. The CDR3 here is CASSSTPGPSTDTQYF. For the CDR3, the DNA is TGTGCCAGCAGTTCCACCCCGGGTCCCAGCACAGATACGCAGTATTTT.

This clonotype appeared a few times. The gene calls are TRBV29-1 and TRBJ2-1; 7 positions match TRBD2. The CDR3 is made up of 13 amino acids. With V trimmed by 3 bases and J by 4 bases, 3 bases remained unmatched. The germline gives CDR1 SQVTM, CDR2 ANQGSEA. CDR3 DNA sequence: TGCAGCGTTGAGTGGACTAGGTACAATGAGCAGTTCTTC. It translates to CSVEWTRYNEQFF.

In the case of this clonotype: A much larger clone differs from this one at a single base, so this may be a read error. This chain joins TRBV27 and TRBJ1-4; D is unresolved. The length of the CDR3 is 15 residues. Germline V CDR1 and CDR2: MNHEY, SMNVEV (reference sequence). The CDR3 region has the DNA TGTGCCGGCAGTAGAGGACGGTTTACTAATGAAAAACTGTTTTTT. Its translation: CAGSRGRFTNEKLFF.

This clonotype was seen at least ten times. This chain connects TRBV29-1 to TRBJ1-2; D call uncertain. The CDR3 is made up of 12 amino acids. The V end lost 7 bases, the J end lost 5 bases, and 14 bases lay between the germline ends. From germline, CDR1 is SQVTM and CDR2 ANQGSEA. DNA of the CDR3: TGCAGCGCCACCGGAGAAGGGTATGGCTACACCTTC. Amino acids: CSATGEGYGYTF. Drawing the rest from reference TRBV29-1 and TRBJ1-2, the complete variable domain is SAVISQKPSRDICQRGTSLTIQCQVDSQVTMMFWYRQQPGQSLTLIATANQGSEATYESGFVIDKFPISRPNLTFSTLTVSNMSPEDSSIYLCSATGEGYGYTFGSGTRLTVV.

J is TRBJ1-1 and V is TRBV9; D is uncertain. Germline lookup yields CDR1 SGDLS and CDR2 YYNGEE. The V and J ends lost 0 bases and 4 bases respectively, with 7 bases between them. CDR3 length: 13 residues. In nucleotides, the CDR3 is TGTGCCAGCAGCGTAGATTCAGGCACTGAAGCTTTCTTT. Amino acids: CASSVDSGTEAFF.

This chain uses TRBV29-1 with TRBJ2-7, with 7 positions matching TRBD2. Germline assignment: CDR1 SQVTM and CDR2 ANQGSEA. The CDR3 is 20 residues long. V shed 5 bases, J shed 0 bases, and the junction held 25 bases outside the gene matches. The CDR3 protein is CSVLLLEASGPVLHSYEQYF. CDR3 sequence (DNA): TGCAGCGTTTTACTCCTGGAGGCTAGCGGACCAGTCTTGCACTCCTACGAGCAGTACTTC.

This clonotype was observed many times. This chain joins TRBV12-3 or TRBV12-4 and TRBJ1-6, with TRBD1 as a possible D gene (6 bases). V lost 3 bases, J lost 4 bases, and 7 bases lay in between. This CDR3 region has 14 residues. CDR3 sequence: CASSFGQYNSPLHF. CDR3 DNA: TGTGCCAGCAGTTTCGGACAGTATAATTCACCCCTCCACTTT.

Ten or more counts support this clonotype. This chain links TRBV18 with TRBJ1-1, with D hard to call. The V gene lost 2 bases and the J gene lost 8 bases, with 12 bases spanning the gap. The CDR3 has 13 amino acids. Germline V gene sequence: CDR1 KGHSH, CDR2 LQKENI. CDR3 nucleotides: TGTGCCAGCTCACCAGATGGGATTAGGGAAGCTTTCTTT. Protein: CASSPDGIREAFF.